This T cell receptor (beta chain) comes out of a study of response to subunit inactivated influenza vaccine. Each CDR3 protein gets one entry after TCRdb re-called the RT-PCR reads with MiXCR. Found here are around 850,000 distinct CDR3 sequences, about a fifth of them singletons; the top ten hold approximately 10%. The CDR3 is made up of 15 amino acids. Germline lookup yields CDR1 ENHRY and CDR2 SYGVKD. The trim removed 6 bases at V and 2 bases at J, leaving 4 bases unmatched. To note about this clonotype: Its specificity is not known.

Broader study findings: New T cells are recruited in small numbers by each seasonal influenza vaccination, according to the authors' suggestion.

The rearrangement uses TRBV10-3 and TRBJ2-5; 12 nucleotides line up with TRBD2. Material: PBMCs from blood, obtained 5 days after vaccination. The receptor was derived from a man aged 50 to 59 who received an inactivated influenza vaccine. The CDR3 protein is CAISGLAGPQETQYF. DNA of the CDR3: TGTGCCATCAGCGGACTAGCGGGACCTCAAGAGACCCAGTACTTC.